These 5 T cell receptor beta chains came from one sample sequenced in a study of blood T cells in healthy people across ages. A second about 7 to 11 cycle PCR used barcoded and J-beta primers. TCRdb called the 5' RACE reads again in MiXCR, with one record for every CDR3 protein. In the table there are roughly 1.5 million distinct CDR3 sequences, roughly 43% of which are singletons. The specimen sequenced was blood. The origin of the receptors is a woman between 18 and 29 years old in good health.

V and J are TRBV11-2 and TRBJ1-1; no reliable D call. Germline CDR1 and CDR2: SGHAT and FQNNGV. This CDR3 has 13 residues. The ends were cut back, 5 bases at V and 3 bases at J, with 10 bases in the middle. The CDR3 region has the DNA TGTGCCAGCAGCCTCTGGAGCGACACTGAAGCTTTCTTT. It yields the protein CASSLWSDTEAFF.

On this clonotype: Since a much larger clone is just one base distant, this may be a read error. J is TRBJ2-4 and V is TRBV6-6; tentative D call: TRBD2 (5 bases). The DNA end is more similar to TRBJ2-7, so the J call may be wrong. The CDR3 is 12 amino acids. CDR1 and CDR2 (germline): MNHNY, SVGAGI (reference sequence). The CDR3 DNA reads TGTGCCGGCAGCCCCTCCGGGGACGAGCAGTACTTC. This sequence encodes CAGSPSGDEQYF.

J is TRBJ2-3 and V is TRBV5-1, with 13 bases lining up with TRBD2. The V gene end was trimmed by 3 bases and the J gene end by 4 bases; junction bases not matched to a gene: 5. The CDR3 consists of 16 residues. Looked up from germline, CDR1 is SGHRS and CDR2 is YFSETQ. The CDR3 region has the DNA TGCGCCAGCAGCTCCGGACTAGCGGGAGATGCAGATACGCAGTATTTT. This codes for CASSSGLAGDADTQYF.

In its sample, this clonotype was seen a few times. The junction differs from germline at one of its ends, possibly a read error. The V call is TRBV29-1, the J call TRBJ2-3, with 9 bases that match TRBD2. This CDR3 has 20 amino acids. In germline, CDR1 is SQVTM, CDR2 ANQGSEA. The CDR3 sequence: CSVEGWTAISGSGSTDTQYF. The DNA for the CDR3 is TGCAGCGTTGAAGGATGGACAGCTATTAGCGGGAGCGGGAGCACCGATACGCAGTATTTT.

The V gene is TRBV25-1, the J gene TRBJ2-7; D perhaps matches TRBD2 (6 bases). This CDR3 has 15 residues. Germline V CDR1 and CDR2: MGHDK, SYGVNS. V lost 4 bases and J lost 0, with 13 bases in between. The CDR3 DNA is TGTGCCAGCAGTGCTGGCGGGATGTCCTCCTACGAGCAGTACTTC. Amino acids: CASSAGGMSSYEQYF.